Listed below are T cell receptor beta chains from one sample, sequenced in a study of OX40 agonist ivuxolimab in advanced cancers. Clones were sequenced by immunoSEQ multiplex PCR, and TCRdb holds only the in-frame ones, with some missing. The top ten hold 0.44% of the sample, which has approximately 70,000 clones, 92% seen once. The sequences come from CD4+ or CD8+ T cells sorted from blood, collected in a trial of the OX40 agonist ivuxolimab. The origin of the receptors is an adult with an advanced solid tumor such as melanoma, head and neck, liver or kidney cancer. The conserved cysteine and the conserved F or W are not part of the CDR3 here.

TRBV19,TRBJ1-2,ASTRTEGSYGYT
TRBV19,TRBJ1-2,ASSITNYGYT
TRBV2,TRBJ2-5,ASSEMGQKQETQY
TRBV5-1,TRBJ2-1,ASSSRGPHNSYNEQF
TRBV4-1,TRBJ1-2,ASSISSGTLNYGYT
TRBV5-4,TRBJ2-3,ASRTGTSGRGVADTQY
TRBV19,TRBJ1-5,ASLPGTGGYQPQH
TRBV5-4,TRBJ1-2,ASSRQGVDYGYT
TRBV5-1,TRBJ2-1,ASSMMGRLLNEQF
TRBV9,TRBJ2-3,ASSVEVANTDTQY
TRBV12-5,TRBJ1-5,ASSLLYAQH
TRBV7-2,TRBJ2-4,ASSPRELAKNIQY
TRBV30,TRBJ2-4,AWREQSIQY
TRBV4-2,TRBJ2-3,ASSFHPGSNSTDTQY
TRBV27,TRBJ1-1,ASSSVLYRSTEAF
TRBV30,TRBJ2-3,AWSVRARADTQY
TRBV25-1,TRBJ1-4,ASSEILSGAELF
TRBV11-3,TRBJ2-4,ASGLSGRIAKNIQY
TRBV7-8,TRBJ1-5,ASSSIGPLSNQPQH
TRBV7-2,TRBJ2-7,ASSLLYTTYEQY
TRBV9,TRBJ2-7,ASSAKGLYYEQY
TRBV27,TRBJ1-3,ASSLSTQGGNTIY
TRBV11-2,TRBJ1-3,ASSRLSSGNTIY
TRBV6-6,TRBJ2-7,ASSYASGTYEQY
TRBV19,TRBJ2-7,ASSNPGQGASYEQY
TRBV6-5,TRBJ2-7,ASRKAGGSNEQY
TRBV30,TRBJ2-3,AWNTGVGNAQY
TRBV2,TRBJ2-7,ASRPGLAGPSEQY
TRBV11-3,TRBJ2-5,ASSLGLALQETQY
TRBV30,TRBJ2-1,AWSSGTYNEQF
TRBV6-1,TRBJ2-1,ASSFGISSF
TRBV7-2,TRBJ1-5,ATGRGGGGTQPQH
TRBV5-1,TRBJ2-5,ASQRGSQETQY
TRBV25-1,TRBJ1-4,ASNGNNEKLF
TRBV6-4,TRBJ2-1,ASRLTTSGGYSEQF
TRBV18,TRBJ1-1,ASSLDRVNTEAF
TRBV6-6,TRBJ2-1,ASSYTGSSYNEQF
TRBV10-3,TRBJ2-1,AISDMTSGSIEQF
TRBV7-8,TRBJ2-5,ASRPGQGGRTQY
TRBV6-5,TRBJ2-7,ASSYSIQDNYEQY
TRBV30,TRBJ2-7,AWRRDPQSYEQY
TRBV7-6,TRBJ1-3,ASRNDNSGNTIY
TRBV10-3,TRBJ2-6,AISESGLSGANVLT